Listed here are 21 T cell receptor beta chains from one sample, sequenced in a study of cytomegalovirus exposure and HLA in healthy donors. 60 Vbeta and 13 Jbeta primers were used in PCR. Sequencing used immunoSEQ multiplex PCR; TCRdb keeps in-frame clones, though not all of them. The repertoire includes approximately 97,000 clones, around 82% of them detected once, and under 5.5% sits in the top ten. The sequenced sample was PBMCs. Receptors were obtained from a man in his forties in good health and CMV-seropositive.

This clone is a singleton in its sample. This chain uses TRBV5-6 with TRBJ1-1; the D gene is possibly TRBD1 (6 bases). Trimming shortened V by 4 bases and J by 5 bases, and 9 bases separated the two germline ends. The CDR3 covers 12 residues. Germline V gene data show CDR1 as SGHDT and CDR2 as YYEEEE. CDR3 nucleotides: TGTGCCAGCAGCCAGGGGTGGACTGAAGCTTTCTTT. Translated: CASSQGWTEAFF.

The V gene is TRBV4-2, the J gene TRBJ2-3; 8 bases align to TRBD2. V was pared by 2 bases and J by 3 bases, with 13 bases of the junction left unmatched. This CDR3 contains 18 residues. Germline V CDR1 and CDR2: LGHNA, YNFKEQ. The CDR3 DNA is TGTGCCAGCAGCCAACTCTCCATTAGCGGGGTCCAGACAGATACGCAGTATTTT. It codes for CASSQLSISGVQTDTQYF.

V is TRBV2 and J is TRBJ1-2; maybe TRBD1 (5 bases). The CDR3 spans 12 residues. Trimming cost V 11 bases and J 1 base, with 11 bases left between them. Germline-derived CDR1 and CDR2 are SNHLY and FYNNEI. CDR3 sequence (DNA): TGTGCCTTCCAGGGTGGTAACTATGGCTACACCTTC. This codes for CAFQGGNYGYTF.

The rearrangement links TRBV15 to TRBJ2-2; TRBD1 is a possible D gene (6 bases). The CDR3 covers 14 residues. Trimming took off 4 bases at V and 3 bases at J, with 9 bases between the two ends. The germline V gene encodes CDR1 LNHNV and CDR2 YYDKDF (reference sequence). The CDR3 coding sequence is TGTGCCACCAGCACAGGGGTGGACACCGGGGAGCTGTTTTTT. Translating gives CATSTGVDTGELFF.

The chain uses TRBV5-1 and TRBJ2-5; tentative D call: TRBD1 (5 bases). Germline V gene data show CDR1 as SGHRS and CDR2 as YFSETQ. The V and J ends lost 4 bases and 5 bases respectively, with 9 bases between them. This CDR3 is built from 12 residues. The CDR3 region is CASSLRQETQYF. The CDR3, as DNA: TGCGCCAGCAGCCTTCGACAGGAGACCCAGTACTTC.

V is TRBV6-1 and J is TRBJ1-6; tentative D call: TRBD1 (5 bases). Between the trimmed V and J ends, which lost 3 bases and 9 bases, there was a span of 15 bases. The CDR3 is 15 residues long. Germline CDR1 MNHNS, CDR2 SASEGT. Here the CDR3 reads CASSEGGGYGSPLHF. CDR3 sequence (DNA): TGTGCCAGCAGTGAGGGTGGGGGGTATGGTTCACCCCTCCACTTT.

Judged by abundance, this clone is medium-sized. This chain links TRBV2 with TRBJ2-2; D is ambiguous. Germline loops: CDR1 SNHLY, CDR2 FYNNEI. The CDR3 length is 12 residues. Between the trimmed V and J ends, which lost 5 bases and 6 bases, there was a span of 7 bases. The CDR3 DNA reads TGTGCCAGCAGTCCCTTCTCCGGGGAGCTGTTTTTT. This codes for CASSPFSGELFF. The variable domain in full, completed from reference TRBV2 and TRBJ2-2, reads EPEVTQTPSHQVTQMGQEVILRCVPISNHLYFYWYRQILGQKVEFLVSFYNNEISEKSEIFDDQFSVERPDGSNFTLKIRSTKLEDSAMYFCASSPFSGELFFGEGSRLTVL.

The chain employs TRBV6-5 and TRBJ2-7, with a tentative D call TRBD1 (5 bases). Looked up from germline, CDR1 is MNHEY and CDR2 is SVGAGI. This CDR3 region has 14 residues. The V gene lost 1 base and the J gene lost 3 bases, with 10 bases spanning the gap. The CDR3 DNA is TGTGCCAGCAGTTACTTGGACACGATCTACGAGCAGTACTTC. It is translated as CASSYLDTIYEQYF.

Here the CDR3 DNA reads TGTGCCAGCAGTGAAATGCAGGGCAGCTACAATGAGCAGTTCTTC. Amino acids: CASSEMQGSYNEQFF. V gene TRBV2 combines with J gene TRBJ2-1, with D possibly TRBD1 on 5 matching bases. CDR3 length: 15 residues. Germline V lookup: CDR1 SNHLY, CDR2 FYNNEI. V was clipped by 2 bases and J by 3 bases, with 11 bases between them.

This clone showed up just once. This chain joins TRBV6-5 and TRBJ1-3; 7 positions agree with TRBD1. Germline CDR1 and CDR2: MNHEY and SVGAGI. V was clipped by 6 bases and J by 7 bases; unmatched bases: 9. This CDR3 region has 14 residues. The CDR3 nucleotides read TGTGCCAGCAGCCTCACAGGGGTAGGGAACACCATATATTTT. It is translated as CASSLTGVGNTIYF.

The chain is built from TRBV18 and TRBJ2-7, with TRBD2 identical over 7 bases. The J segment lost 4 bases and the V segment lost 3 bases, leaving 3 bases of the junction unmatched. Germline V CDR1 and CDR2: KGHSH, LQKENI. The CDR3 spans 13 residues. The CDR3 loop is CASSPGTNYEQYF. The DNA for the CDR3 is TGTGCCAGCTCACCCGGGACTAATTACGAGCAGTACTTC.

V usage is TRBV28 and J usage is TRBJ1-2; TRBD1 agrees at 8 bases. J was trimmed by 8 bases and V by 4 bases; bases with no gene match: 6. The V gene's germline CDR1 is MDHEN and CDR2 SYDVKM. The CDR3 sequence is 13 residues long. This CDR3 is CASSSGTGGGYTF. The CDR3 DNA sequence: TGTGCCAGCAGTTCAGGGACAGGTGGCGGCTACACCTTC.

V gene TRBV18 combines with J gene TRBJ2-2; 7 bases line up with TRBD1. Germline V gives CDR1 KGHSH, CDR2 LQKENI. After removal of 5 bases from V and 3 bases from J, the junction contained 6 bases not matched to a gene. The CDR3 is 15 residues long. CDR3 protein: CASSDDRADTGELFF. The DNA of the CDR3 is TGTGCCAGCTCAGATGACAGGGCAGACACCGGGGAGCTGTTTTTT. The complete variable domain, with remaining parts taken from reference TRBV18 and TRBJ2-2, reads NAGVMQNPRHLVRRRGQEARLRCSPMKGHSHVYWYRQLPEEGLKFMVYLQKENIIDESGMPKERFSAEFPKEGPSILRIQQVVRGDSAAYFCASSDDRADTGELFFGEGSRLTVL.

The chain links TRBV19 to TRBJ1-3; no firm D call. V was pared by 7 bases and J by 10 bases, with 11 bases between. The germline CDR1 and CDR2 sequences are LNHDA and SQIVND (reference sequence). This CDR3 comprises 11 residues. The CDR3 here is CASMEGLTIYF. The DNA of the CDR3 is TGTGCCAGTATGGAGGGTTTAACCATATATTTT.

The rearrangement uses TRBV7-8 and TRBJ1-5; 7 bases map to TRBD1. Germline V lookup: CDR1 SGHVS, CDR2 FQNEAQ. Unmatched junction bases numbered 16, after V lost 5 bases and J lost 3 bases. CDR3 length: 18 residues. CDR3 nucleotides: TGTGCCAGCAGCCTGATCCGGGACAGAACTGTTTCCAATCAGCCCCAGCATTTT. Translated, it gives CASSLIRDRTVSNQPQHF.

V usage is TRBV2 and J usage is TRBJ2-4; perhaps TRBD2 as D (6 bases). The CDR3 length is 18 residues. V was shortened by 7 bases and J by 1 base, with 23 bases between the two germline ends. The germline gives CDR1 SNHLY, CDR2 FYNNEI. The CDR3 sequence: CASIWELAQSGAKNIQYF. DNA of the CDR3: TGTGCCAGCATCTGGGAGCTGGCTCAGAGCGGGGCCAAAAACATTCAGTACTTC.

This rearrangement joins TRBV10-3 to TRBJ2-3; 11 bases fit TRBD1. The CDR3 runs 14 residues. Trimming cost V 10 bases and J 1 base; bases outside gene matches: 4. Looked up from germline, CDR1 is ENHRY and CDR2 is SYGVKD. CDR3 amino acids: CATRTGGGTDTQYF. DNA for the CDR3: TGTGCCACCCGGACAGGGGGCGGCACAGATACGCAGTATTTT.

The rearrangement joins TRBV5-1 to TRBJ2-1, with a possible D match to TRBD1 (6 bases). Trimming removed 4 bases from V and 7 bases from J, with 15 bases in between. Germline CDR1 reads SGHRS; CDR2 reads YFSETQ. This CDR3 has 14 residues. CDR3 in DNA: TGCGCCAGCAGCAACGGACAGTCAGGGAATGAGCAGTTCTTC. Its translation is CASSNGQSGNEQFF.

In nucleotides, the CDR3 is TGCGCCAGCAGCTTGGGACTAGTCAGTCCCGGGGAGCTGTTTTTT. It is translated as CASSLGLVSPGELFF. The chain uses TRBV5-1 and TRBJ2-2; the D gene is possibly TRBD2 (6 bases). This CDR3 comprises 15 residues. Trimming pared 0 bases from V and 6 bases from J, leaving 12 bases between. Looked up from germline, CDR1 is SGHRS and CDR2 is YFSETQ.

This rearrangement joins TRBV5-4 to TRBJ2-2; TRBD2 aligns across 14 bases. This CDR3 comprises 17 residues. Germline V lookup: CDR1 SGHNT, CDR2 YYREEE (reference sequence). V lost 4 bases, J lost 2 bases, and 4 bases stayed unmatched. The CDR3 loop is CASSTGTSGGNTGELFF. The CDR3 coding sequence is TGTGCCAGCAGCACCGGGACTAGCGGGGGTAACACCGGGGAGCTGTTTTTT.

The chain employs TRBV27 and TRBJ2-2; tentatively, D is TRBD2 (5 bases). CDR1 and CDR2 from the germline V gene are MNHEY and SMNVEV (reference sequence). The germline V and J ends were trimmed by 3 bases and 6 bases, with 14 bases remaining between them. The CDR3 consists of 15 residues. The CDR3 protein is CASSLQGRVAGELFF. DNA for the CDR3: TGTGCCAGCAGTTTGCAAGGGAGAGTAGCCGGGGAGCTGTTTTTT.